Listed here are 17 T cell receptor beta chains from one sample, sequenced in a study of blood T cell repertoires in COVID-19. Profiling relied on immunoSEQ multiplex PCR, and the TCRdb table lists in-frame clones only, not all of them. The profile covers more than 200,000 clones, with approximately 86% appearing a single time and about 5% taken by the ten largest. The specimen sequenced was peripheral blood. These receptors were taken from an older woman with COVID-19, enrolled during active disease.

The CDR3 loop is CASSRRPEEEQFF. CDR3 bases: TGTGCCAGCAGTCGGCGACCCGAGGAGGAGCAGTTCTTC. This sequence joins TRBV6-6 and TRBJ2-1; D is unresolved. The CDR3 spans 13 residues. V was clipped by 5 bases and J by 10 bases, with 15 bases between them. In germline, CDR1 is MNHNY, CDR2 SVGAGI (reference sequence).

This chain connects TRBV14 to TRBJ1-1; D not certain. Between the trimmed V and J ends, which lost 4 bases and 0 bases, there was a span of 18 bases. From germline, CDR1 is SGHDN and CDR2 FVKESK. The CDR3 is 17 residues long. CDR3 in DNA: TGTGCCAGCAGCCCACTCGGAGACGGAGTCATGAACACTGAAGCTTTCTTT. Its translation: CASSPLGDGVMNTEAFF.

This clone came up once. The CDR3 region has the DNA TGTGCCACCGGTAGCGGGGGGTACAATGAGCAGTTCTTC. It translates to CATGSGGYNEQFF. The rearrangement links TRBV24-1 to TRBJ2-1; 10 bases match TRBD2. Germline V CDR1 and CDR2: KGHDR, SFDVKD. With 9 bases clipped from V and 4 bases from J, the junction kept 2 bases outside the gene matches. The CDR3 covers 13 residues.

The chain couples TRBV6-2 or TRBV6-3 to TRBJ2-1, with a weak D call TRBD1 (6 bases). The germline V gene encodes CDR1 MNHEY and CDR2 SVGEGT. Deletions cut 5 bases from V and 9 bases from J, with 11 bases between. The CDR3 totals 12 residues. The CDR3 is CASSTTGREQFF. CDR3 bases: TGTGCCAGCAGTACAACAGGGCGTGAGCAGTTCTTC.

V and J are TRBV11-3 and TRBJ2-3, with 9 bases lining up with TRBD2. CDR3 length: 16 amino acids. Looked up from germline, CDR1 is SGHNT and CDR2 is YENEEA. Trimming removed 3 bases from V and 6 bases from J; junction bases left unmatched: 10. The CDR3 DNA is TGTGCCAGCAGCTTCCGGCGGGAGGGCCGCGAGGATACGCAGTATTTT. This translates into CASSFRREGREDTQYF.

The chain carries TRBV28 and TRBJ1-2; 8 bases line up with TRBD1. The V and J ends lost 6 bases and 5 bases, in that order; junction bases with no gene match: 8. The CDR3 extends over 14 amino acids. The germline V gene has CDR1 MDHEN and CDR2 SYDVKM. DNA for the CDR3: TGTGCCAGCAGGTACCGGGACAGGACGTATGGCTACACCTTC. Its translation: CASRYRDRTYGYTF.

The chain uses TRBV3-1 (or the pseudogene TRBV3-2) and TRBJ2-5; 8 nucleotides match TRBD1. Germline V lookup: CDR1 LGHDT, CDR2 YNNKEL (reference sequence). This CDR3 contains 15 residues. Trimming took 4 bases from V and 7 from J; bases not matched to a gene: 11. CDR3 nucleotides: TGTGCCAGCAGCCCGGGACAGGTGGAGGTGGGGACCCAGTACTTC. Translating gives CASSPGQVEVGTQYF.

This sequence joins TRBV3-1 (or the pseudogene TRBV3-2) and TRBJ1-1; 11 positions match TRBD1. In germline, CDR1 is LGHDT, CDR2 YNNKEL (reference sequence). This CDR3 is 19 amino acids long. Trimming at V came to 1 base and at J to 3 bases, leaving 13 bases not matched to a gene. The CDR3 is CASSQVFEWTGGSHTEAFF. Written as DNA, the CDR3 is TGTGCCAGCAGCCAAGTATTCGAGTGGACAGGGGGCTCCCACACTGAAGCTTTCTTT.

V usage is TRBV6-6 and J usage is TRBJ2-3; a weak D match, TRBD2 (5 bases). V dropped 2 bases and J dropped 1 base, with 10 bases sitting between them. Germline loops: CDR1 MNHNY, CDR2 SVGAGI (reference sequence). This CDR3 is 15 amino acids long. The CDR3 coding sequence is TGTGCCAGCAGTTACGCGGGCGGGCGCACAGATACGCAGTATTTT. Translating gives CASSYAGGRTDTQYF.

V gene TRBV6-2 or TRBV6-3 combines with J gene TRBJ1-1; TRBD1 agrees at 7 bases. The CDR3 is 13 amino acids. Germline CDR1 MNHEY, CDR2 SVGEGT. The V gene end was trimmed by 6 bases and the J gene end by 4 bases; junction bases not matched to a gene: 5. The CDR3 here is CASSPSGGTEAFF. The CDR3 coding sequence is TGTGCCAGCAGCCCCTCAGGGGGCACTGAAGCTTTCTTT.

The CDR3 reads CASKVYRGDSNQPQHF. The CDR3 DNA reads TGTGCCAGCAAGGTTTACAGGGGCGATAGCAATCAGCCCCAGCATTTT. This rearrangement joins TRBV27 to TRBJ1-5; 7 bases line up with TRBD1. Germline V lookup: CDR1 MNHEY, CDR2 SMNVEV (reference sequence). The CDR3 is 16 amino acids. Trimming removed 7 bases from V and 0 bases from J; junction bases left unmatched: 9.

J is TRBJ1-2 and V is TRBV5-1, with TRBD1 matching over 9 bases. CDR1 is SGHRS and CDR2 is YFSETQ in the germline V gene. The CDR3 is 14 amino acids. Losses at the gene ends were 4 bases for V and 2 bases for J; bases not matched to a gene: 3. CDR3 nucleotide sequence: TGCGCCAGCAGCCCAGGGACAGGGAACTATGGCTACACCTTC. Translation: CASSPGTGNYGYTF.

The V call is TRBV9, the J call TRBJ2-7; 7 bases align to TRBD1. In germline, CDR1 is SGDLS, CDR2 YYNGEE. The CDR3 runs 15 residues. The ends lost 4 bases at V and 0 bases at J; junction bases unmatched: 7. The CDR3 loop is CASSPGQADSYEQYF. The CDR3 DNA follows: TGTGCCAGCAGCCCTGGACAGGCGGACTCCTACGAGCAGTACTTC. Together with reference TRBV9 and TRBJ2-7, the CDR3 gives the full variable domain: DSGVTQTPKHLITATGQRVTLRCSPRSGDLSVYWYQQSLDQGLQFLIQYYNGEERAKGNILERFSAQQFPDLHSELNLSSLELGDSALYFCASSPGQADSYEQYFGPGTRLTVT.

This clone was detected many times. The J gene is TRBJ2-7, the V gene TRBV5-1; D might be TRBD1 (5 bases). This CDR3 is built from 11 residues. Trimming cost V 6 bases and J 3 bases, with 7 bases left between them. Per germline, CDR1 SGHRS and CDR2 YFSETQ. CDR3 sequence reads: CASNRGYEQYF. CDR3 in DNA: TGCGCCAGCAATAGGGGCTACGAGCAGTACTTC. Supplemented by reference TRBV5-1 and TRBJ2-7, the full variable domain reads KAGVTQTPRYLIKTRGQQVTLSCSPISGHRSVSWYQQTPGQGLQFLFEYFSETQRNKGNFPGRFSGRQFSNSRSEMNVSTLELGDSALYLCASNRGYEQYFGPGTRLTVT.

V gene TRBV6-6 combines with J gene TRBJ1-1; 7 positions match TRBD1. V was pared by 5 bases and J by 1 base, with 13 bases of the junction left unmatched. The CDR3 length is 17 residues. Germline CDR1 MNHNY, CDR2 SVGAGI (reference sequence). The CDR3 loop reads CASSRDRGAFKNTEAFF. The CDR3 DNA reads as TGTGCCAGCAGTCGGGACAGAGGAGCTTTTAAGAACACTGAAGCTTTCTTT.

The V and J genes are TRBV7-2 and TRBJ2-3; the match to TRBD1 covers 10 bases. CDR1 is SGHTA and CDR2 is FQGNSA in the germline V gene. V was clipped by 5 bases and J by 4 bases; unmatched bases: 9. The CDR3 has 16 amino acids. CDR3 sequence reads: CASSPLGGQGADTQYF. For the CDR3, the DNA is TGTGCCAGCAGCCCATTAGGAGGACAGGGGGCAGATACGCAGTATTTT. The full variable domain, with the rest looked up from reference TRBV7-2 and TRBJ2-3, is GAGVSQSPSNKVTEKGKDVELRCDPISGHTALYWYRQSLGQGLEFLIYFQGNSAPDKSGLPSDRFSAERTGGSVSTLTIQRTQQEDSAVYLCASSPLGGQGADTQYFGPGTRLTVL.

The chain has TRBV9 and TRBJ2-1; D is possibly TRBD2 (6 bases). CDR1 and CDR2 (germline): SGDLS, YYNGEE. The CDR3 is 15 residues long. Trimming took 0 bases from V and 2 from J, leaving 9 bases between them. The CDR3 nucleotides are TGTGCCAGCAGCGTAGGGCGGACTACCTACAATGAGCAGTTCTTC. This encodes CASSVGRTTYNEQFF.